Described below is a single TCR beta chain sequence and its context. All enrollees were roughly 18 to 90 years old and from about 25 US areas. A COVID-19 case was met by exposed participants within 2 weeks before study entry. The data stem from a study of blood T cell repertoires in COVID-19. Study as a whole: T cells, B-cell-depleted T cells, or PBMCs provided the cDNA or gDNA that served as material.

Sequenced by immunoSEQ multiplex PCR; TCRdb stores in-frame clones only, minus some. Among 190,000 or so clones listed, roughly 90% were seen once. The CDR3 contains 14 residues. Germline CDR1 and CDR2: KGHSH and LQKENI. The J segment lost 4 bases and the V segment lost 4 bases, leaving 6 bases of the junction unmatched. V usage is TRBV18 and J usage is TRBJ1-1; the match to TRBD1 covers 7 bases. This clonotype was obtained from a woman aged 25 to 45 who had been exposed to COVID-19. Material for sequencing was PBMCs or T cells enriched from blood (not recorded which). The CDR3 DNA reads TGTGCCAGCTCACGCGCAGGGGGGTCCACTGAAGCTTTCTTT. As protein: CASSRAGGSTEAFF.